This TCR beta chain is from a study of blood T cells in healthy people across ages. With a J-beta primer mix and a sample-barcoded 5' primer, a second PCR ran roughly 6 to 12 cycles. One entry per CDR3 protein results from TCRdb running MiXCR on the 5' RACE reads. The table has about 1.8 million distinct CDR3 sequences, about 50% seen once; the top ten hold 2.1%. The sequenced sample was blood. The sequence derives from a woman aged 40 to 50 in good health.

DNA of the CDR3: TGTGCCAGCAGCTTAGTGCAGGGGGAATACTACGAGCAGTACTTC. Its protein product is CASSLVQGEYYEQYF. The chain couples TRBV7-8 to TRBJ2-7; 7 bases align to TRBD1. Germline CDR1 and CDR2: SGHVS and FQNEAQ. This CDR3 has 15 residues. J was trimmed by 3 bases and V by 1 base; bases with no gene match: 6.